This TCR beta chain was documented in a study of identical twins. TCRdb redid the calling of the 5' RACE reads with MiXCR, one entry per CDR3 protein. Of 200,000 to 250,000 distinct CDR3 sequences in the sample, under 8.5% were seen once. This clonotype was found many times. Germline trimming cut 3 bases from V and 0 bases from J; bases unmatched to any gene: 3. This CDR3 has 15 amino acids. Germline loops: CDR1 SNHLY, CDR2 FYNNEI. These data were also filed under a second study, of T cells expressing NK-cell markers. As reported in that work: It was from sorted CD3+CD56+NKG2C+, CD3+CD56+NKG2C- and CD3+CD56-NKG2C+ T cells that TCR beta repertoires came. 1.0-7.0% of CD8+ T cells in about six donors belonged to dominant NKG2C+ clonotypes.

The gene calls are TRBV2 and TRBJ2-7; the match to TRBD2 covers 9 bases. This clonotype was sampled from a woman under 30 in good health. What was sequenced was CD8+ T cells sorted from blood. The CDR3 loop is CASSDAGGSSYEQYF. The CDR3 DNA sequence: TGTGCCAGCAGTGATGCGGGAGGGAGCTCCTACGAGCAGTACTTC.